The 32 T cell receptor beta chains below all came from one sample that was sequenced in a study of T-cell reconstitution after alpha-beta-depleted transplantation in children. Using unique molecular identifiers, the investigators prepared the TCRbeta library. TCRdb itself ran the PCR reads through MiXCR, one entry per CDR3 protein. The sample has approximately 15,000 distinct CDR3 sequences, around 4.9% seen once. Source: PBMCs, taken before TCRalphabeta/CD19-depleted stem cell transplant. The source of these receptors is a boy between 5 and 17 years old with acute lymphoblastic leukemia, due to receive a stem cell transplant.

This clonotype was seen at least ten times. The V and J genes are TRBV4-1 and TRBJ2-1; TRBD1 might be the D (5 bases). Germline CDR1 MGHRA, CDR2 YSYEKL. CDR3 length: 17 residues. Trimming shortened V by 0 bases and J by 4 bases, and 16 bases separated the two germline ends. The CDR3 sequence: CASSQDPAGPYYNEQFF. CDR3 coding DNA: TGCGCCAGCAGCCAAGATCCGGCAGGGCCCTATTACAATGAGCAGTTCTTC.

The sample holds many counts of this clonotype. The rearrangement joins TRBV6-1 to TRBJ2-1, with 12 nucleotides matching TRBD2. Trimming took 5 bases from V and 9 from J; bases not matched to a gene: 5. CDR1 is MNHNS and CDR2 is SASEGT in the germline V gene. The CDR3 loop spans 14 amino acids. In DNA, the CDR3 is TGTGCCAGCAGTCGACTAGCGGGAGCCTCTGAGCAGTTCTTC. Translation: CASSRLAGASEQFF.

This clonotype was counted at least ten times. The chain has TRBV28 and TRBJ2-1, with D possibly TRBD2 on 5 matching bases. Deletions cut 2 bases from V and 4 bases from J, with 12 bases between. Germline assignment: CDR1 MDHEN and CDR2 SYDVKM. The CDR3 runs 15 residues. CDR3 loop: CASSLKTRLYNEQFF. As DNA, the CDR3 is TGTGCCAGCAGTTTAAAGACTCGACTATACAATGAGCAGTTCTTC.

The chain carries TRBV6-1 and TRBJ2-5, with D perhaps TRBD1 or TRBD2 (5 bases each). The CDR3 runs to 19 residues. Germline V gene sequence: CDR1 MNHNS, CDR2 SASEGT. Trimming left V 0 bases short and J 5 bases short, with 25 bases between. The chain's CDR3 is CASSEALRPGDGAQETQYF. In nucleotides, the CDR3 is TGTGCCAGCAGTGAAGCGCTTCGCCCCGGTGACGGGGCTCAGGAGACCCAGTACTTC.

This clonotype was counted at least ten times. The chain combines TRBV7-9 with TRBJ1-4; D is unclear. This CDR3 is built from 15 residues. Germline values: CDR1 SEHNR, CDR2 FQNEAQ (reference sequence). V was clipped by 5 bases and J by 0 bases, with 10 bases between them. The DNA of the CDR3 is TGTGCCAGCAGCCCCCTGGGGTCAACTAATGAAAAACTGTTTTTT. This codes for CASSPLGSTNEKLFF.

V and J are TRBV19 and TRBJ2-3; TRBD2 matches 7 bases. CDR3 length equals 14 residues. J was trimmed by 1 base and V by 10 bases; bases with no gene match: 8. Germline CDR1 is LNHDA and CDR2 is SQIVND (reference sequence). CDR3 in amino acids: CATRSSGRTDTQYF. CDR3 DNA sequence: TGTGCCACTCGCTCTAGCGGACGCACAGATACGCAGTATTTT.

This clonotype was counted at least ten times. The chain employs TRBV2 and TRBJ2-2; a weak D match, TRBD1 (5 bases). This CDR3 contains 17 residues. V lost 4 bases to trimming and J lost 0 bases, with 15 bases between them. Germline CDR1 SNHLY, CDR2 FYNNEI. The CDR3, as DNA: TGTGCCAGCAGTGTCAGGGCCGGGTTCGCGAACACCGGGGAGCTGTTTTTT. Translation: CASSVRAGFANTGELFF.

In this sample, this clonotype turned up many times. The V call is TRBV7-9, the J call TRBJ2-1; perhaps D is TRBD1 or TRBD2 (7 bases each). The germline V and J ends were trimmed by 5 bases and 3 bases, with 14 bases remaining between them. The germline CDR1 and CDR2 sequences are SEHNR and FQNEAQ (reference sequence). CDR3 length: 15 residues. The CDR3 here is CASSPQGGNYNEQFF. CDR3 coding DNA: TGTGCCAGCAGCCCTCAGGGGGGGAACTACAATGAGCAGTTCTTC.

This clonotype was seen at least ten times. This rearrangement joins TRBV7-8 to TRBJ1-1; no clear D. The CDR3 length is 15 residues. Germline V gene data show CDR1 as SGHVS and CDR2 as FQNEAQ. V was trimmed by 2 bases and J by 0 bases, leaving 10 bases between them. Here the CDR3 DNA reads TGTGCCAGCAGCTTATTCGGCTATATGAACACTGAAGCTTTCTTT. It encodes CASSLFGYMNTEAFF.

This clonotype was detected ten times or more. Here the CDR3 DNA reads TGCAGTGCTAAGGACAGTGGGCGAGCCAAAAACATTCAGTACTTC. Translated, it gives CSAKDSGRAKNIQYF. The J gene is TRBJ2-4, the V gene TRBV20-1; a weak D match, TRBD1 (6 bases). This CDR3 has 15 residues. Germline V CDR1 and CDR2: DFQATT, SNEGSKA (reference sequence). V lost 4 bases and J 0 bases, leaving 13 bases between the germline ends.

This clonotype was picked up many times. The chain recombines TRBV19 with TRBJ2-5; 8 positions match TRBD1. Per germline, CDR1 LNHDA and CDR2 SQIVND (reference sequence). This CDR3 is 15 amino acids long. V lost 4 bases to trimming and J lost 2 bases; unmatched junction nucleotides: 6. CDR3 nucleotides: TGTGCCAGTAGTAAAGACAGGGGAGGACAAGAGACCCAGTACTTC. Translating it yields CASSKDRGGQETQYF.

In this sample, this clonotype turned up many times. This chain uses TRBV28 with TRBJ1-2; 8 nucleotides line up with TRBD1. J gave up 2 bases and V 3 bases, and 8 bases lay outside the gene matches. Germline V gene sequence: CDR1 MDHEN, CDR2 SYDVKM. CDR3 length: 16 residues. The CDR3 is CASSLLAGGMNYGYTF. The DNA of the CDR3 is TGTGCCAGCAGTTTGCTCGCAGGGGGCATGAACTATGGCTACACCTTC.

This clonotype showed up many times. In nucleotides, the CDR3 is TGTGCCAGCAGTTTAGGGAGGGGCACCGGGGAGCTGTTTTTT. Protein product: CASSLGRGTGELFF. The V and J genes are TRBV28 and TRBJ2-2; 7 bases line up with TRBD2. The germline CDR1 and CDR2 sequences are MDHEN and SYDVKM. Trimming took 2 bases from V and 4 from J; bases not matched to a gene: 1. The CDR3 covers 14 residues.

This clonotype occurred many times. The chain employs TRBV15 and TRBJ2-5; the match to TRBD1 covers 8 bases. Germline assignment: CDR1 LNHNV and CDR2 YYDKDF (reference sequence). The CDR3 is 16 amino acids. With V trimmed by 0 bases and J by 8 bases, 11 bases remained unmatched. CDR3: CATSRDSGGPVGTQYF. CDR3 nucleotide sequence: TGTGCCACCAGCAGAGATTCAGGGGGCCCGGTCGGTACCCAGTACTTC.

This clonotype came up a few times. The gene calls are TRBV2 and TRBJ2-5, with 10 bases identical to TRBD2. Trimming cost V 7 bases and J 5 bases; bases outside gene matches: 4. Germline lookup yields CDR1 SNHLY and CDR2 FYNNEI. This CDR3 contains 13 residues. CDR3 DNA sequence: TGTGCCAGCAAGCGGGGGGGGGGGGAGACCCAGTACTTC. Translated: CASKRGGGETQYF.

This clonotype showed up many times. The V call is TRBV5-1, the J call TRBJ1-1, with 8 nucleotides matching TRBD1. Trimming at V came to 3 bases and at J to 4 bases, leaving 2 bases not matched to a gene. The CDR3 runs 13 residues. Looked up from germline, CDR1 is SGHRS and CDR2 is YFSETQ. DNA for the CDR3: TGCGCCAGCAGCTCGACAGGGGCCACTGAAGCTTTCTTT. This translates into CASSSTGATEAFF.

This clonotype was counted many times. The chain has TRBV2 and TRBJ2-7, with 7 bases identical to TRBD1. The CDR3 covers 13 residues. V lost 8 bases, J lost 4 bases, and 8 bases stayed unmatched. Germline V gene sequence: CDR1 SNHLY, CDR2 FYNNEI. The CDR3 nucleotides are TGTGCCAGCTTCACCGGGACAGAGTACGAGCAGTACTTC. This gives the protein CASFTGTEYEQYF.

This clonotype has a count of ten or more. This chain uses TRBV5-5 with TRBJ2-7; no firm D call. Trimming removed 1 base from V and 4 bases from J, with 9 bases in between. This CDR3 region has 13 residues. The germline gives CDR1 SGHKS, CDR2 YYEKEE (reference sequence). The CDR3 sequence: CASSLYLGYEQYF. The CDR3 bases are TGTGCCAGCAGCTTGTATCTGGGATACGAGCAGTACTTC.

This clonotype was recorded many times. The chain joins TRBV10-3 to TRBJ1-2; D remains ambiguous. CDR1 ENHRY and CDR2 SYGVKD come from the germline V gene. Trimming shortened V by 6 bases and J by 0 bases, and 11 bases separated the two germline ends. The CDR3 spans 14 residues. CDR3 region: CAIRGTVPNYGYTF. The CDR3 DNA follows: TGTGCCATCAGAGGTACAGTCCCTAACTATGGCTACACCTTC.

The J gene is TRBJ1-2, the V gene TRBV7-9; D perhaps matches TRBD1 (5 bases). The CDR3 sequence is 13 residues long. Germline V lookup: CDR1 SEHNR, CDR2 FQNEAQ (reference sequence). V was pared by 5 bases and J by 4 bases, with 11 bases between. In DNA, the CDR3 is TGTGCCAGCAGCCCCGGGACTATCTATGGCTACACCTTC. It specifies CASSPGTIYGYTF.

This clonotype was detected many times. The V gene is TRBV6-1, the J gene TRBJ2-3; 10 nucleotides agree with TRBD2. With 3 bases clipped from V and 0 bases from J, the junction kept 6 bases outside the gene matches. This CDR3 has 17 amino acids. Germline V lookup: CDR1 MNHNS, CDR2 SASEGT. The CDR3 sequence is CASSEYFSGGSTDTQYF. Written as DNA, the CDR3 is TGTGCCAGCAGTGAGTACTTTAGCGGGGGGAGCACAGATACGCAGTATTTT.

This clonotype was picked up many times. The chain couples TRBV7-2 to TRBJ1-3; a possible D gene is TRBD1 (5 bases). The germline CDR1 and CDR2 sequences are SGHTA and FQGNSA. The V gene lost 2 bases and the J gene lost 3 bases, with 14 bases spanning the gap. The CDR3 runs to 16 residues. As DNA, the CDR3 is TGTGCCAGCAGCTTAACCCCGGCGGGGGGTGGAAACACCATATATTTT. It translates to CASSLTPAGGGNTIYF.

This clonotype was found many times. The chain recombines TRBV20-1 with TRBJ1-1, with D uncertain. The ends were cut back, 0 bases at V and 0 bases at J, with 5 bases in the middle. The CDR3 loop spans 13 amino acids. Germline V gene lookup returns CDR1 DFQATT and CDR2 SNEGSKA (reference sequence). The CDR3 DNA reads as TGCAGTGCTAGAGACAGCTTGAACACTGAAGCTTTCTTT. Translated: CSARDSLNTEAFF.

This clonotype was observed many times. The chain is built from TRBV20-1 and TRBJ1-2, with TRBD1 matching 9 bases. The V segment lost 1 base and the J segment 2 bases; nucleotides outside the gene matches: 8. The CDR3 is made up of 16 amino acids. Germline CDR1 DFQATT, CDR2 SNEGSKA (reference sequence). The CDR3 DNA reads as TGCAGTGCTAGAGGATTAGGGACAGGGCAGAACTATGGCTACACCTTC. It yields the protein CSARGLGTGQNYGYTF.

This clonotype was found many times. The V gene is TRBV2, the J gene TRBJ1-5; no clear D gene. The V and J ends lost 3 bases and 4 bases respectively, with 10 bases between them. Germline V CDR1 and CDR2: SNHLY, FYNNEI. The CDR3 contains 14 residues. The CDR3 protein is CASSDLDQNQPQHF. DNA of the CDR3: TGTGCCAGCAGTGACTTGGACCAAAATCAGCCCCAGCATTTT. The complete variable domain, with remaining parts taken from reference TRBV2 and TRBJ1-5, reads EPEVTQTPSHQVTQMGQEVILRCVPISNHLYFYWYRQILGQKVEFLVSFYNNEISEKSEIFDDQFSVERPDGSNFTLKIRSTKLEDSAMYFCASSDLDQNQPQHFGDGTRLSIL.

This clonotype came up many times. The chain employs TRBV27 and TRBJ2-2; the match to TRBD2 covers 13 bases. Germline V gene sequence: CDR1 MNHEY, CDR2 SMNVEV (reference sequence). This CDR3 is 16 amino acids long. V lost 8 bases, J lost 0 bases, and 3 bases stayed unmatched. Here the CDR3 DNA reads TGTGCCAGCCGGACTAGCGGGGGCTCGAACACCGGGGAGCTGTTTTTT. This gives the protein CASRTSGGSNTGELFF.

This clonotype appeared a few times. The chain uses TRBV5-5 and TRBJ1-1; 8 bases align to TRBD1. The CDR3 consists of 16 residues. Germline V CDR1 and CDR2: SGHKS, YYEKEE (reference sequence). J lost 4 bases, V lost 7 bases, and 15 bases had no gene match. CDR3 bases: TGTGCCAGCGCCCACCTCGGGACAGGCTGGAGCACTGAAGCTTTCTTT. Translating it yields CASAHLGTGWSTEAFF.

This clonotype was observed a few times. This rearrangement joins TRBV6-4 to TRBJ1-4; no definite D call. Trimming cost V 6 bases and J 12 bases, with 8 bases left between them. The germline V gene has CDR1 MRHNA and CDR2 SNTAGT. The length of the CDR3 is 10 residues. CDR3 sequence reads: CASRDAELFF. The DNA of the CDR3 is TGTGCCAGCAGGGACGCAGAACTGTTTTTT.

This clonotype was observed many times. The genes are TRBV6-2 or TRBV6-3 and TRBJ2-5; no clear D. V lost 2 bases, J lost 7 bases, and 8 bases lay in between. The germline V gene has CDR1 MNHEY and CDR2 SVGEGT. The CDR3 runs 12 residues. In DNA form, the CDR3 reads TGTGCCAGCAGTTACGCCTACATGACCCAGTACTTC. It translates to CASSYAYMTQYF.

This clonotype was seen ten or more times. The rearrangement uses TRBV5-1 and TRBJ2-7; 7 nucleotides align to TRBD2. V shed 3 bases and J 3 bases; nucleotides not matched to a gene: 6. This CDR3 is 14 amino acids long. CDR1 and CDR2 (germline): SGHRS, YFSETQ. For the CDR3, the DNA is TGCGCCAGCAGCTCCAGCGGGGTTAGCTACGAGCAGTACTTC. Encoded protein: CASSSSGVSYEQYF.

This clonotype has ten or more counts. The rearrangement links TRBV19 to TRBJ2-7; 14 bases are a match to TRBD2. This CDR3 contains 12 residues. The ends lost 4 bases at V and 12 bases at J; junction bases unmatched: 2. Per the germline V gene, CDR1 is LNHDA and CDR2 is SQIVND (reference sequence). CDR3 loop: CASSTTSGRVYF. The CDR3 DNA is TGTGCCAGTAGTACGACTAGCGGGAGGGTGTACTTC.

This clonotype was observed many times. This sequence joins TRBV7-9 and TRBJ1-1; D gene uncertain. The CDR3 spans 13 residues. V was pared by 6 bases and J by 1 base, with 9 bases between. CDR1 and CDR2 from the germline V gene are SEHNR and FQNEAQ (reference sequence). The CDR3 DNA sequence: TGTGCCAGCAGTCCCACGCCGAACACTGAAGCTTTCTTT. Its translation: CASSPTPNTEAFF. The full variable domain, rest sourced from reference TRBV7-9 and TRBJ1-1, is DTGVSQNPRHKITKRGQNVTFRCDPISEHNRLYWYRQTLGQGPEFLTYFQNEAQLEKSRLLSDRFSAERPKGSFSTLEIQRTEQGDSAMYLCASSPTPNTEAFFGQGTRLTVV.